This record covers a single TCR beta chain. The data were taken from a study of blood T cell repertoires in COVID-19. At the level of the study: From the United States, Italy and Spain came samples of acute and convalescent COVID-19. The cDNA or gDNA used as material had been derived from T cells, B-cell-depleted T cells, or PBMCs.

CDR3 size: 15 residues. Per the germline V gene, CDR1 is MNHEY and CDR2 is SVGAGI. Trimming left V 1 base short and J 3 bases short, with 12 bases between. Using immunoSEQ multiplex PCR, the repertoire was profiled, and TCRdb retains in-frame clones only, with some absent. The sample includes about 190,000 clones, more than 70% seen only once; the top ten take 2.5% to 3.5%. The TCR comes from a woman at least 80 years old with active or convalescent COVID-19. The V call is TRBV6-5, the J call TRBJ1-1; a weak D match, TRBD1 (5 bases). The sample consisted of peripheral blood. The CDR3 is CASSYWGDGDTEAFF. In DNA, the CDR3 is TGTGCCAGCAGTTACTGGGGGGACGGGGACACTGAAGCTTTCTTT.